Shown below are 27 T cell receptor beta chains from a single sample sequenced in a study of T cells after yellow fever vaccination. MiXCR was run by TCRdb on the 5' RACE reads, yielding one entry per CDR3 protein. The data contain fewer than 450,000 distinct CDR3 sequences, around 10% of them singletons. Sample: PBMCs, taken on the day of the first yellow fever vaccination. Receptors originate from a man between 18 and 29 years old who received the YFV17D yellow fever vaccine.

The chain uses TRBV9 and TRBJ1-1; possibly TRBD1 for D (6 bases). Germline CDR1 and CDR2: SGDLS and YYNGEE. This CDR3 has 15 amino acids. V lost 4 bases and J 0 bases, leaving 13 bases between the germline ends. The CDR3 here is CASSTEGVMNTEAFF. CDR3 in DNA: TGTGCCAGCAGCACCGAGGGGGTCATGAACACTGAAGCTTTCTTT.

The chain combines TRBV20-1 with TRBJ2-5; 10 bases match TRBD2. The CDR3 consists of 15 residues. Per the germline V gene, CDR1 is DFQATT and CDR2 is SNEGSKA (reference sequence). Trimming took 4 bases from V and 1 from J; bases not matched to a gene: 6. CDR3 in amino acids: CSAMASGGGQETQYF. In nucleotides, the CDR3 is TGCAGTGCTATGGCTAGCGGGGGTGGCCAAGAGACCCAGTACTTC.

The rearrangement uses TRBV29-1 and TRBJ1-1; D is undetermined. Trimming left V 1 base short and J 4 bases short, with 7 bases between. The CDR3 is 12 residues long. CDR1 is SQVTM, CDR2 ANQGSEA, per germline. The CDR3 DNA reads TGCAGCGTTGAAGTCGGTGGCACTGAAGCTTTCTTT. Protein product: CSVEVGGTEAFF.

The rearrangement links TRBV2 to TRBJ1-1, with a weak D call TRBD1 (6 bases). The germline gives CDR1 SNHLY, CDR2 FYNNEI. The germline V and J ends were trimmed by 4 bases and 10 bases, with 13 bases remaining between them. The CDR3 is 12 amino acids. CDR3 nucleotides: TGTGCCAGCAGTGTCGTTAAAGGGGGAGCTTTCTTT. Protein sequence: CASSVVKGGAFF.

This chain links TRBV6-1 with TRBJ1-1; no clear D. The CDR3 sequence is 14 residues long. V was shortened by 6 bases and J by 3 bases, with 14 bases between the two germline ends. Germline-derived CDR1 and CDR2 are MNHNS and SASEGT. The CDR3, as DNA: TGTGCCAGCAGCCCAAAAGGACGGTACACTGAAGCTTTCTTT. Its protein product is CASSPKGRYTEAFF.

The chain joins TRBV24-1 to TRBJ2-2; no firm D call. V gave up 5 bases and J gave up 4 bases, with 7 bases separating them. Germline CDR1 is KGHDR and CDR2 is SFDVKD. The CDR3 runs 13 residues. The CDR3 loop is CATSVQVTGELFF. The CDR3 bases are TGTGCCACCAGTGTGCAGGTCACCGGGGAGCTGTTTTTT.

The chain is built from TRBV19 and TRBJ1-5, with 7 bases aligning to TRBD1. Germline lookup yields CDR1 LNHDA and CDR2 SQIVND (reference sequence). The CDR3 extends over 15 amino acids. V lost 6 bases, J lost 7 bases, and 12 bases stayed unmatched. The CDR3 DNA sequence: TGTGCCAGTAGCCCAATATCAGGGGGTGCCCAGCCCCAGCATTTT. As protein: CASSPISGGAQPQHF.

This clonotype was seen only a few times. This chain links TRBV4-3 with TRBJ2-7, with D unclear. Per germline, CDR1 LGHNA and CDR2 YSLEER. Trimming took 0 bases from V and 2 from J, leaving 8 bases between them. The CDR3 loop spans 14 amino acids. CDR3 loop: CASSQEITAYEQYV. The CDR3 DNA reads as TGCGCCAGCAGCCAAGAAATCACAGCCTACGAGCAGTACGTC.

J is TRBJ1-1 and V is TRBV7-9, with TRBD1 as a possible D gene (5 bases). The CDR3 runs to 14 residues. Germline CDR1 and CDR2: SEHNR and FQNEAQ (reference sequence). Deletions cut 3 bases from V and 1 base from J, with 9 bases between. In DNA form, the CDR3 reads TGTGCCAGCAGCTTCCCCAGGGCGAACACTGAAGCTTTCTTT. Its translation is CASSFPRANTEAFF.

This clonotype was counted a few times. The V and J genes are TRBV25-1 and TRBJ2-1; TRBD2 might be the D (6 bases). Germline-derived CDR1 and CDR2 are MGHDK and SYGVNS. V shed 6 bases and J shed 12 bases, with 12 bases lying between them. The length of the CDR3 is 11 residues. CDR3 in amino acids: CASRGQGGQFF. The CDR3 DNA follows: TGTGCCAGCAGGGGTCAGGGAGGGCAGTTCTTC.

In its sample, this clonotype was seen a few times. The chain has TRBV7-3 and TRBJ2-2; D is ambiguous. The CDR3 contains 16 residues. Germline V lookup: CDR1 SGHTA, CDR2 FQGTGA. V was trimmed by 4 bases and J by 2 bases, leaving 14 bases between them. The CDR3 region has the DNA TGTGCCAGCAGCTCTCTGGGCACGACTAACACCGGGGAGCTGTTTTTT. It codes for CASSSLGTTNTGELFF.

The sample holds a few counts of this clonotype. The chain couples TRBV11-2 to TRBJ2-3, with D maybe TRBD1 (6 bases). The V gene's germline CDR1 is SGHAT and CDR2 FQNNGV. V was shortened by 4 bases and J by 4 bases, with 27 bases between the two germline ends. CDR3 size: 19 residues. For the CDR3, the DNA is TGTGCCAGCAGCTCCACCCCTAATACAGGGAGTCAAGTTGCAGATACGCAGTATTTT. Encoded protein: CASSSTPNTGSQVADTQYF. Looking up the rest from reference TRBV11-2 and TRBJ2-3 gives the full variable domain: EAGVAQSPRYKIIEKRQSVAFWCNPISGHATLYWYQQILGQGPKLLIQFQNNGVVDDSQLPKDRFSAERLKGVDSTLKIQPAKLEDSAVYLCASSSTPNTGSQVADTQYFGPGTRLTVL.

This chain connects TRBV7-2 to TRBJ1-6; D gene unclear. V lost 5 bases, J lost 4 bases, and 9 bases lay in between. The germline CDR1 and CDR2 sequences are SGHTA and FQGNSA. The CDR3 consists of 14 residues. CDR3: CASSAGMYNSPLHF. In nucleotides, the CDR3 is TGTGCCAGCAGCGCCGGGATGTATAATTCACCCCTCCACTTT.

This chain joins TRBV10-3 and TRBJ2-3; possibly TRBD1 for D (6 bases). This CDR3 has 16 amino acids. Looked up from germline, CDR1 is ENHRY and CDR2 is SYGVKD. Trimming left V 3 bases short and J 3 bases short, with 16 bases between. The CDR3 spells CAISEQGSFRTDTQYF. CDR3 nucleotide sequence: TGTGCCATCAGTGAACAGGGTAGTTTTAGGACAGATACGCAGTATTTT.

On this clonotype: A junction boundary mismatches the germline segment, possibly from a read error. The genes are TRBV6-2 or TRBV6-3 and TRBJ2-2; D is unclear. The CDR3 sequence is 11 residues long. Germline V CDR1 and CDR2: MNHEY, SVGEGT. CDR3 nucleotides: TGTGTCAGCACTACGAACGGGGAGCTGTTTTTT. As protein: CVSTTNGELFF.

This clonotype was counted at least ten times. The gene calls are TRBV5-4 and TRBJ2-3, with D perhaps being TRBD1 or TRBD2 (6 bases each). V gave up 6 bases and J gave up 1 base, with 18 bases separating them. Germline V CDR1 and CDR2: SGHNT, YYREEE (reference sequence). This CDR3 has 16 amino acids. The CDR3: CASIPGAGGGTDTQYF. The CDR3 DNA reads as TGTGCCAGCATCCCGGGGGCAGGAGGGGGCACAGATACGCAGTATTTT.

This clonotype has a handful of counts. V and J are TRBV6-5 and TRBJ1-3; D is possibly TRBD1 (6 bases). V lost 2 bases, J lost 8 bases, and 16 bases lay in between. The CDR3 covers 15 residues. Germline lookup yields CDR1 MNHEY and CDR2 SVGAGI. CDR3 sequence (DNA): TGTGCCAGCAGTTACGGGTCGGGGGGCGGGGACACCATATATTTT. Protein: CASSYGSGGGDTIYF.

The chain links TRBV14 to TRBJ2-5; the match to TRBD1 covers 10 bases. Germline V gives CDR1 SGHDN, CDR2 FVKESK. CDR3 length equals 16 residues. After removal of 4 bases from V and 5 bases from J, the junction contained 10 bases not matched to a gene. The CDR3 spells CASSPTADRGGETQYF. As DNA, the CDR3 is TGTGCCAGCAGCCCCACTGCGGACAGGGGGGGGGAGACCCAGTACTTC.

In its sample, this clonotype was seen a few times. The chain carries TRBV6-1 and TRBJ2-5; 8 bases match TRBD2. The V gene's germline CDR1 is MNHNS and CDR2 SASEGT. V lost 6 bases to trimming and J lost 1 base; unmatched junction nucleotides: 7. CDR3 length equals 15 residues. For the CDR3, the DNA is TGTGCCAGCAGATTGTCCGGGACTAGCCAAGAGACCCAGTACTTC. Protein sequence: CASRLSGTSQETQYF.

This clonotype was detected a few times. CDR3 loop: CATSRGRGPGTQYF. CDR3 nucleotides: TGTGCCACCAGCAGAGGCAGAGGGCCGGGGACCCAGTACTTC. V is TRBV15 and J is TRBJ2-5; perhaps TRBD2 as D (5 bases). The CDR3 sequence is 14 residues long. V was trimmed by 1 base and J by 7 bases, leaving 13 bases between them. Germline CDR1 is LNHNV and CDR2 is YYDKDF (reference sequence).

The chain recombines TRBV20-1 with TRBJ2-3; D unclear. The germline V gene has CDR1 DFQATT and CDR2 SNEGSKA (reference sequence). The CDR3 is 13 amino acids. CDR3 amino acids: CSPPSPGTDTQYF. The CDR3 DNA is TGCAGCCCTCCAAGCCCAGGCACAGATACGCAGTATTTT.

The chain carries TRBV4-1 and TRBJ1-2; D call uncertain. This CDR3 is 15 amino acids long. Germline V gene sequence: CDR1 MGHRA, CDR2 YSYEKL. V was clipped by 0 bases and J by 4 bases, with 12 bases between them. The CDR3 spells CASSQDREVGYGYTF. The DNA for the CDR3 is TGCGCCAGCAGCCAAGATCGGGAGGTTGGCTATGGCTACACCTTC.

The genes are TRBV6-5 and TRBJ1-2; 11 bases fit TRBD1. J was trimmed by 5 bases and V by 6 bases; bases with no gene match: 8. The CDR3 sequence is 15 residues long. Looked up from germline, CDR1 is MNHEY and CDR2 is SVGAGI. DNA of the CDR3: TGTGCCAGCAGAGCGCCCGGGACAGGGGGTTATGGCTACACCTTC. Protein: CASRAPGTGGYGYTF.

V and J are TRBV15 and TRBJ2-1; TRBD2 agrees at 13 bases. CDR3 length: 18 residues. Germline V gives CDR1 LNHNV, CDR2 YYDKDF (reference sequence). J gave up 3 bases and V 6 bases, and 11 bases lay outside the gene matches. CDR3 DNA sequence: TGTGCCACCAGGGGAGGACTAGCGGGGGCCCTGATCTACAATGAGCAGTTCTTC. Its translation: CATRGGLAGALIYNEQFF.

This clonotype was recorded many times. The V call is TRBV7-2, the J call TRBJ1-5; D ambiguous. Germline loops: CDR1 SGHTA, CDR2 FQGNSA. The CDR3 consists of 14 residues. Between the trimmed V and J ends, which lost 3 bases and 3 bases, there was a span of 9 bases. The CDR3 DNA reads TGTGCCAGCAGCTTCGCCACTAACAATCAGCCCCAGCATTTT. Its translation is CASSFATNNQPQHF.

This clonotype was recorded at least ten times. The CDR3 region is CASSQDASGGVPWEQFF. CDR3 nucleotide sequence: TGTGCCAGCAGCCAAGACGCGAGCGGGGGGGTCCCCTGGGAGCAGTTCTTC. The chain has TRBV4-2 and TRBJ2-1; TRBD2 matches at 10 bases. Germline V gene lookup returns CDR1 LGHNA and CDR2 YNFKEQ. The CDR3 contains 17 residues. V dropped 0 bases and J dropped 10; count of bases not matched to a gene: 12.

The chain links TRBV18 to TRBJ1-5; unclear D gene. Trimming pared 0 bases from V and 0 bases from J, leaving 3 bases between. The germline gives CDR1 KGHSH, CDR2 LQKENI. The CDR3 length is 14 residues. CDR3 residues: CASSPPYSNQPQHF. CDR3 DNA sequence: TGTGCCAGCTCACCACCGTATAGCAATCAGCCCCAGCATTTT.